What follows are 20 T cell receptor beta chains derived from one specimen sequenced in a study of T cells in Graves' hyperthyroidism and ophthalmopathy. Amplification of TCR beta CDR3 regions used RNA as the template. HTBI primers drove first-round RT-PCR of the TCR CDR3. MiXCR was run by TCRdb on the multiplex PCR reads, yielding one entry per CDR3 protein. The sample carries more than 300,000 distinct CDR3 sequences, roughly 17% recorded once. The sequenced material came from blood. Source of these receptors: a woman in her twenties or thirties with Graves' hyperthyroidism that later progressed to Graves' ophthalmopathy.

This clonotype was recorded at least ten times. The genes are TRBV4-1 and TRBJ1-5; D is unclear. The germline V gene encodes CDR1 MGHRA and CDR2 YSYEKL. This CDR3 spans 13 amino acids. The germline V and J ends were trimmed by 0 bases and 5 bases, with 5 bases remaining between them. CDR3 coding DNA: TGCGCCAGCAGCCAAGACAACCATCAGCCCCAGCATTTT. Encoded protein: CASSQDNHQPQHF.

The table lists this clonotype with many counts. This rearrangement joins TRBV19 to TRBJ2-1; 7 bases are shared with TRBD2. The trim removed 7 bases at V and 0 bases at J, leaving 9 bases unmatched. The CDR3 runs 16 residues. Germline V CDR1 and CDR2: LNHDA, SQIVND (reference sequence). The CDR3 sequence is CASTIGGGGSYNEQFF. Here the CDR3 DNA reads TGTGCCAGTACCATAGGAGGCGGGGGCTCCTACAATGAGCAGTTCTTC.

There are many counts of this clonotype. DNA of the CDR3: TGTGCCAGTAGTAGAGGGGGACAGGGATACCCTGAAGCTTTCTTT. Amino acid sequence: CASSRGGQGYPEAFF. This sequence joins TRBV19 and TRBJ1-1; 9 positions match TRBD1. The germline V gene has CDR1 LNHDA and CDR2 SQIVND (reference sequence). V was clipped by 4 bases and J by 6 bases; unmatched bases: 9. The CDR3 runs to 15 residues.

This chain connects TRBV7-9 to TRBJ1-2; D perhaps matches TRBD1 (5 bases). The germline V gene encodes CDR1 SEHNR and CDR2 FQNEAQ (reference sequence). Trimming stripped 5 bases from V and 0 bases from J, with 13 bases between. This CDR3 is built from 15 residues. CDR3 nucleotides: TGTGCCAGCAGCAAAGCGGACACGGCTAACTATGGCTACACCTTC. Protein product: CASSKADTANYGYTF. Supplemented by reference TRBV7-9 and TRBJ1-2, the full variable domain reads DTGVSQNPRHKITKRGQNVTFRCDPISEHNRLYWYRQTLGQGPEFLTYFQNEAQLEKSRLLSDRFSAERPKGSFSTLEIQRTEQGDSAMYLCASSKADTANYGYTFGSGTRLTVV.

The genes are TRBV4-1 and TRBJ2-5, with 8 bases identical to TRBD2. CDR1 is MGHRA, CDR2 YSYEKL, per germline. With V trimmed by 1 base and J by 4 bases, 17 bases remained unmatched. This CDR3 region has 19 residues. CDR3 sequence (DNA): TGCGCCAGCAGCCAAGTAGGGGGTAACGGGAGGGAGTCGGGAGAGACCCAGTACTTC. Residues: CASSQVGGNGRESGETQYF.

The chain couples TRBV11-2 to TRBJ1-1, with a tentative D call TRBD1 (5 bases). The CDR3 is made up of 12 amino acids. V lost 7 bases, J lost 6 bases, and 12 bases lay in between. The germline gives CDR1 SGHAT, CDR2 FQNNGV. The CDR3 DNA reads TGTGCCAGCACCAGGGCAGGAGCTGAAGCTTTCTTT. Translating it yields CASTRAGAEAFF.

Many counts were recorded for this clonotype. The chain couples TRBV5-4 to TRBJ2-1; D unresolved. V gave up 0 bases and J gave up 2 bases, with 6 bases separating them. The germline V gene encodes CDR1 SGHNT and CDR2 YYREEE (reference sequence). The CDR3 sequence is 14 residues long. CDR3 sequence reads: CASSLGTTYNEQFF. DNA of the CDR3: TGTGCCAGCAGCTTGGGCACTACCTACAATGAGCAGTTCTTC.

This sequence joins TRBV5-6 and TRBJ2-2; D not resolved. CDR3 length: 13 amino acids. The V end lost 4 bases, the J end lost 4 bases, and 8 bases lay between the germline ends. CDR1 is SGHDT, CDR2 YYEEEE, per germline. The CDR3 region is CASSGTLTGELFF. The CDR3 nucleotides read TGTGCCAGCAGCGGAACACTCACCGGGGAGCTGTTTTTT.

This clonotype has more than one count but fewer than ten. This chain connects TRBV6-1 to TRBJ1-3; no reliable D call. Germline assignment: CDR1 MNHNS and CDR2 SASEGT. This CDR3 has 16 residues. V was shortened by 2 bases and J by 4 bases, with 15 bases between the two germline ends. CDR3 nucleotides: TGTGCCAGCAGTGAAATGGTATATCGGCCCGGAAACACCATATATTTT. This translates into CASSEMVYRPGNTIYF.

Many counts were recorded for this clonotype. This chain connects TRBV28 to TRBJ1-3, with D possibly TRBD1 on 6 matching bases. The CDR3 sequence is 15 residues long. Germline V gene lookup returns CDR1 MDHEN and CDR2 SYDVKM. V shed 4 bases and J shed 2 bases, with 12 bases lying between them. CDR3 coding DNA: TGTGCCAGCAGTTCAGGGGTAGGGACTGGAAACACCATATATTTT. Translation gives CASSSGVGTGNTIYF.

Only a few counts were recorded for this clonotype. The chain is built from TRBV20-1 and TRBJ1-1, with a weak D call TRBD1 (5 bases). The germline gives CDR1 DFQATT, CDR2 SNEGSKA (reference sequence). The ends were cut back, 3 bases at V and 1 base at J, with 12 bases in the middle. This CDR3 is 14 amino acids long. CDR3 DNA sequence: TGCAGTGCTAGGAGGGGTAATGGGAACACTGAAGCTTTCTTT. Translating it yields CSARRGNGNTEAFF.

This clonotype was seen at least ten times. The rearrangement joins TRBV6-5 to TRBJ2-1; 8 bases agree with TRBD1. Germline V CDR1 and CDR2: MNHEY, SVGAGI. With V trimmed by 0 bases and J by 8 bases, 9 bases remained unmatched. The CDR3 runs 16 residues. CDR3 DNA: TGTGCCAGCAGTTACTCCGGGACAGGAATCTTAGATGAGCAGTTCTTC. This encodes CASSYSGTGILDEQFF.

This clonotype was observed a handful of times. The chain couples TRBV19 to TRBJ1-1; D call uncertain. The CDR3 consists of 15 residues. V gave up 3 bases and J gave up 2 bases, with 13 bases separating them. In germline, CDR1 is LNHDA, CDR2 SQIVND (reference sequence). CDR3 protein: CASSMISTSNTEAFF. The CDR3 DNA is TGTGCCAGTAGTATGATCAGCACTAGCAACACTGAAGCTTTCTTT.

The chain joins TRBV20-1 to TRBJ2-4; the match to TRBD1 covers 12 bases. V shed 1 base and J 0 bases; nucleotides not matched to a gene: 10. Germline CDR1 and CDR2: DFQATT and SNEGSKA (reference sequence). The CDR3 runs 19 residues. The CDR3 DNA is TGCAGTGCTAGAGGCGGGACAGGGGGCAAGGGTATAGCCAAAAACATTCAGTACTTC. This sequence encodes CSARGGTGGKGIAKNIQYF.

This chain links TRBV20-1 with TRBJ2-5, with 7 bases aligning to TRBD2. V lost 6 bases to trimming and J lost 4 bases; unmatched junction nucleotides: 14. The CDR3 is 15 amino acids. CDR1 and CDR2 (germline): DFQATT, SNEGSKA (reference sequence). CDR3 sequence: CSAPEGGRFGETQYF. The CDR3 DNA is TGCAGTGCGCCTGAGGGCGGGAGATTTGGAGAGACCCAGTACTTC.

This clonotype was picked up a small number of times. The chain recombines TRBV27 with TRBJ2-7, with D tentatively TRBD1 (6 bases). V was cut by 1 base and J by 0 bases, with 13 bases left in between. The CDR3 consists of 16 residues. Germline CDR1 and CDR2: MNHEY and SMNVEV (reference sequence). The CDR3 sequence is CASSLWGPGGSYEQYF. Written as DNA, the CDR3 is TGTGCCAGCAGTTTATGGGGGCCTGGTGGCTCCTACGAGCAGTACTTC.

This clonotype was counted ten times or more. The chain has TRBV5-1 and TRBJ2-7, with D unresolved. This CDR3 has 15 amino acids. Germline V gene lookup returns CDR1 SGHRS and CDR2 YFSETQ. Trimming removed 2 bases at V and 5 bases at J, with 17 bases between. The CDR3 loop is CASSFTTGRIHEQYF. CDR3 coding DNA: TGCGCCAGCAGCTTCACAACCGGCAGAATCCACGAGCAGTACTTC.

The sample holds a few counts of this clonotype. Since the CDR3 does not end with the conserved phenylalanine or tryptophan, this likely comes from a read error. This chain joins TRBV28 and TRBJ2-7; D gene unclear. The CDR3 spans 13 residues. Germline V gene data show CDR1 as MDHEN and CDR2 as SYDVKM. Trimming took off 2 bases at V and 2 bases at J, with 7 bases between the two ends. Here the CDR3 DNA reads TGTGCCAGCAGTTTAGCGCAGGCCTACGAGCAGTACCTC. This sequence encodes CASSLAQAYEQYL.

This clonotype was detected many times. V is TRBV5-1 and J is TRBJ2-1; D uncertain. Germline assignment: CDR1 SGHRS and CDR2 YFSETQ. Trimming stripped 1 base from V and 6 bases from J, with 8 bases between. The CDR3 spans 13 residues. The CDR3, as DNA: TGCGCCAGCAGCTTGCCCGGTCTCAATGAGCAGTTCTTC. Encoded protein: CASSLPGLNEQFF.

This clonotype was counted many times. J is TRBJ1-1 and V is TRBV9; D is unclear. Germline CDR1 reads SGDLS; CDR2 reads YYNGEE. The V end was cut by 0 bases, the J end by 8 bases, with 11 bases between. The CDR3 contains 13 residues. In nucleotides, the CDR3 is TGTGCCAGCAGCGTAGACGGGGATCTGGAAGCTTTCTTT. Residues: CASSVDGDLEAFF.